This TCR beta chain was obtained from a study of Graves' ophthalmopathy and Graves' hyperthyroidism (dated by TCRdb to the late 2010s). Turning to the overall study: Peripheral blood was collected before any treatment was given, at the time of initial diagnosis. In total, over 130 blood samples were TCR-sequenced: fewer than 50 ophthalmopathy, under 85 hyperthyroidism and 17 hyperthyroidism-to-ophthalmopathy patients. In a handful of hyperthyroidism patients, the T-cell repertoires found in thyroid tissue were compared with those found in blood. The independent validation cohort included 20 or so hyperthyroidism patients plus 17 patients who later progressed from hyperthyroidism to ophthalmopathy. After sampling, hyperthyroidism patients received methimazole starting at 30 mg daily, and ophthalmopathy patients received high-dose intravenous methylprednisolone. The 100 discovery patients were divided at random into training and test sets in a 7:3 ratio. To explore V-J signatures that separate ophthalmopathy from hyperthyroidism, a discovery set of 100 patients was enrolled, consisting of 43 with ophthalmopathy and approximately 57 with stable hyperthyroidism. The study used signatures of the TCR beta repertoire to tell Graves' ophthalmopathy apart from Graves' hyperthyroidism and to predict which patients would progress to ophthalmopathy. Beyond this particular receptor, the publication reports: In validation, the model predicted ophthalmopathy progression with about 64% sensitivity and 72.22% specificity; roughly 11 predicted patients were CT-confirmed with GO in a median of around 6.5 months. Most expanded thyroid clonotypes with frequency above 0.001 were also detected in blood, suggesting blood repertoires may reflect the thyroid immune response. Ophthalmopathy was separated from stable hyperthyroidism by the 13-signature model with about 90% sensitivity and around 81% specificity in cross-validation and with 80%/75% in the test set. No statistical method was used to predetermine the sample size, and group allocation was not hidden from the investigators.

Sequences SQVTM (CDR1) and ANQGSEA (CDR2) are obtained from the germline V gene. Deletion took 1 base off V and 8 bases off J, with a span of 14 bases between the germline ends. The cysteine opens and the phenylalanine closes a CDR3 of 13 amino acids. The DNA shown is the 39-base CDR3, in frame from base 1. TCR beta CDR3 regions were amplified from RNA transcripts for repertoire sequencing. The first round was an RT-PCR using HTBI primers with the Qiagen OneStep RT-PCR kit, and this first round was followed by a second-round multiplex PCR, then size selection and purification. The libraries underwent paired-end sequencing with 100 bp reads on an Illumina HiSeq2000. Concerning the study's data processing: SOAPnuke was used to process the reads, removing any read that contained adapters or uncalled bases, had a mean Phred below 15, or lacked an exact match to the constant primer or identifier. COPE v1.2.5 was used to merge the high-quality paired reads. Clonotypes were defined as unique nucleotide sequences and were aligned to IMGT TRB V, D and J references using MiTCR v1.1. The analysis was limited to V-J combinations with a frequency above 0.0001, which together covered just over 98% of the repertoires. For each V-J combination, a TCR clonal expansion and chaos score was defined as F50 clonal expansion divided by the chaos observed in the TCRdist matrix. Welch's t-statistics and random forest were used to reduce features to over ten V-J combinations, which were fed into a naive Bayes classifier. The Morisita-Horn index was used to measure how similar the thyroid and blood repertoires were. TCRdb reran the public reads through fastp at Q25 and MiXCR, keeping productive beta chains. One record per CDR3 amino acid sequence lists the most common genes and DNA. None of the V and J calls come from the authors' own analysis; TCRdb made them. The table for this sample lists about 420,000 distinct CDR3 sequences; 20% to 25% of them were counted only once. The top ten clonotypes cover 2.5% to 3% of the sample.

About this clonotype itself: Its antigen is currently not known. The record has no base qualities; no much larger clone is one base away.

Stable hyperthyroidism was defined as no progression to ophthalmopathy within 18 months of follow-up. Hyperthyroidism patients were newly diagnosed, were aged 18 to 65 years, and had a disease duration under 2 months. Patients were excluded if they had other autoimmune diseases, uncontrolled infections, pregnancy or lactation. Clinical symptoms, serum thyroxine, TRAb, thyroid ultrasound and orbital computed tomography were used for diagnosis. Using Ficoll-Paque density gradient centrifugation, PBMCs were isolated from roughly 9.2 ml of fresh peripheral blood. Total RNA was extracted with Trizol reagent and quality-checked on an Agilent 2100 Bioanalyzer.

The V and J segments used are TRBV29-1 and TRBJ1-2; the D region possibly corresponds to TRBD1 (6 bases align). The sequenced sample was peripheral blood. The receptor was isolated from a woman between 18 and 29 years old with stable Graves' hyperthyroidism. Donor details come from another sample of the same person, matched by shared clones. For the CDR3, the sequence is CSVEAQTGEGYTF. The sequenced DNA is TGCAGCGTTGAAGCTCAGACAGGCGAAGGCTACACCTTC.